This T cell receptor (beta chain) is from a study of T cell responses to AZD1222 COVID-19 vaccine. Points from the study as a whole: Repertoires were obtained only post-peak T cell response. Across spike, vaccine-associated CD4 TCRs were found, dominant at 160-218 and 743-854.

Germline V gene lookup returns CDR1 KGHSH and CDR2 LQKENI. Trimming removed 2 bases from V and 1 base from J, with 12 bases in between. The length of the CDR3 is 16 residues. Using immunoSEQ multiplex PCR, the repertoire was profiled, and TCRdb retains in-frame clones only, with some absent. The repertoire consists of about 120,000 clones, with around 88% occurring once and the leading ten covering about a tenth. In the case of this clone: The antigen is not known.

Material: peripheral blood, obtained on day 0 of AZD1222 vaccination. This chain links TRBV18 with TRBJ2-4; possibly TRBD1 for D (6 bases). The receptor's source is an adult in good health. The CDR3 protein is CASSPLPGVAKNIQYF. CDR3 DNA: TGTGCCAGCTCACCATTGCCAGGGGTGGCCAAAAACATTCAGTACTTC.